A selection of T cell receptor beta chains follows, all from one sample in a study of cytomegalovirus exposure and HLA in healthy donors. Profiled with immunoSEQ multiplex PCR; TCRdb holds only in-frame clones, not every one. The repertoire includes approximately 93,000 clones, 78% of them detected once, and under 4% sits in the top ten. The specimen was PBMCs. Receptors originate from a woman aged 35 to 49 in good health and CMV-seronegative. CDR3s include the opening cysteine and the closing phenylalanine or tryptophan. The D gene is left open where the match is weak. Only part of the rows carry a size: once, few, many, or a class if the clone is expanded.

V gene,clone size,D gene,J gene,CDR3 DNA,CDR3 protein
TRBV5-1,few,TRBD1,TRBJ2-1,TGCGCCAGCAGCTGCAGACAGGGCCCAAAGGGATGCGATGAGCAGTTCTTC,CASSCRQGPKGCDEQFF
TRBV28,NA,NA,TRBJ1-1,TGTGCCAGCAGTTTCGGCAGGCGGAACACTGAAGCTTTCTTT,CASSFGRRNTEAFF
TRBV29-1,few,NA,TRBJ2-3,TGCAGCGTTGTTTGGCTGGGACTTCCGGCGGCAGATCCTCGCACAGATACGCAGTATTTT,CSVVWLGLPAADPRTDTQYF
TRBV28,NA,NA,TRBJ2-7,TGTGCCAGCAGCCCGTTTAACTACGAGCAGTACTTC,CASSPFNYEQYF
TRBV11-2,NA,TRBD1,TRBJ1-1,TGTGCCAGCAGCTTAGCCCCGGGACAGGGTGAAGTCACTGAAGCTTTCTTT,CASSLAPGQGEVTEAFF
TRBV7-2,NA,NA,TRBJ1-5,TGTGCCAGCAGCTTAGGGCCCTATCAGCCCCAGCATTTT,CASSLGPYQPQHF
TRBV21-1,NA,NA,TRBJ1-5,TGTGCCAGCAGTAGGACAGGGGCCGGTTGCAATCAGCCCCAGCATTTT,CASSRTGAGCNQPQHF
TRBV27,few,NA,TRBJ2-7,TGTGCCAGCAGTTCAGGAACTCTTCAGTACTTC,CASSSGTLQYF
TRBV19,NA,NA,TRBJ2-1,TGTGCCAGTAGTAGCTTACTAGTATTCGATGAGCAGTTCTTC,CASSSLLVFDEQFF
TRBV6-1,few,TRBD1,TRBJ1-1,TGTGCCAGCGATACAGGGGCCAAAATGAACACTGAAGCTTTCTTT,CASDTGAKMNTEAFF
TRBV7-6,NA,TRBD2,TRBJ2-3,TGTGCCAGCTCGACAAGAAGCGGGAGGTTCACAGATACGCAGTATTTT,CASSTRSGRFTDTQYF
TRBV29-1,once,TRBD1,TRBJ2-7,TGCAGCGTTGGACAGGGATGCGAGCAGTACTTC,CSVGQGCEQYF
TRBV2,NA,TRBD2,TRBJ2-7,TGTGCCAGCAGTTCAACTAGCGGGGGCTACGAGCAGTACTTC,CASSSTSGGYEQYF
TRBV14,NA,TRBD1,TRBJ1-1,TGTGCCAGCAGCATACAGGGACAGGGTGAAGCTTTCTTT,CASSIQGQGEAFF
TRBV11-2,NA,TRBD2,TRBJ2-5,TGTGCCAGCAGCTCCCAGCCCAGCGGGAGGGAGACCCAGTACTTC,CASSSQPSGRETQYF
TRBV2,NA,TRBD1,TRBJ1-1,TGTGCCACTGACAGGGGAAACACTGAAGCTTTCTTT,CATDRGNTEAFF
TRBV19,NA,NA,TRBJ1-5,TGTGCCAGTAGTATAGCCTTGGCAGGGTATAGCAATCAGCCCCAGCATTTT,CASSIALAGYSNQPQHF
TRBV27,once,NA,TRBJ1-5,TGTGCCAGCAGTTTATCGGGCCCTTATAGCAATCAGCCCCAGCATTTT,CASSLSGPYSNQPQHF
TRBV9,NA,NA,TRBJ2-1,TGTGCCAGCAGCGTAGTGGAGTTTTCAACCCAGCAGTTCTTC,CASSVVEFSTQQFF
TRBV27,NA,NA,TRBJ1-2,TGTGCCAGCAGACAGAGATACAGGCCCCCCACCTATGGCTACCCCTTC,CASRQRYRPPTYGYPF
TRBV7-9,NA,TRBD1,TRBJ2-7,TGTGCCAGCAGCTTACCGAGGACAGGGACCTCCTACGAGCAGTACTTC,CASSLPRTGTSYEQYF
TRBV2,NA,TRBD1,TRBJ1-3,TGTGCCAGCAGGGGGGCCAGACAGGGGGAGAGCTCTGGAAACACCATATATTTT,CASRGARQGESSGNTIYF